Following are 16 T cell receptor beta chains from one sample sequenced in a study of T-cell reconstitution after alpha-beta-depleted transplantation in children. Preparation of the TCRbeta library involved a method that used unique molecular identifiers. TCRdb ran MiXCR on the PCR reads and lists one entry per CDR3 protein. This table holds approximately 350,000 distinct CDR3 sequences, about 14% found once. The sample in question was PBMCs, obtained from the stem cell graft. Receptors were obtained from a human donor who donated a stem cell graft to a child with Fanconi anemia.

This clonotype was picked up many times. The V and J genes are TRBV4-3 and TRBJ2-3; D call uncertain. Germline-derived CDR1 and CDR2 are LGHNA and YSLEER. The CDR3 consists of 15 residues. Trimming removed 2 bases at V and 4 bases at J, with 13 bases between. CDR3 loop: CASSQSGILADTQYF. CDR3 nucleotides: TGCGCCAGCAGCCAATCCGGAATTCTCGCAGATACGCAGTATTTT.

This clonotype was counted at least ten times. The chain combines TRBV5-1 with TRBJ2-1; the match to TRBD2 covers 14 bases. The junction had 4 bases not matched to a gene; V was cut back by 4 bases and J by 7 bases. The CDR3 is 15 residues long. Germline V gene data show CDR1 as SGHRS and CDR2 as YFSETQ. CDR3 protein: CASSGGLAGENEQFF. The CDR3 DNA follows: TGCGCCAGCAGCGGGGGACTAGCGGGAGAGAATGAGCAGTTCTTC.

This clonotype has just a few counts. V gene TRBV5-1 combines with J gene TRBJ1-2, with unresolved D. Germline loops: CDR1 SGHRS, CDR2 YFSETQ. Trimming took 0 bases from V and 1 from J, leaving 4 bases between them. The CDR3 contains 13 residues. Written as DNA, the CDR3 is TGCGCCAGCAGCTTGGAGAATAACTATGGCTACACCTTC. Protein product: CASSLENNYGYTF.

This clonotype appeared many times. The V and J genes are TRBV29-1 and TRBJ2-7; D is unclear. Trimming pared 7 bases from V and 0 bases from J, leaving 10 bases between. Germline lookup yields CDR1 SQVTM and CDR2 ANQGSEA. This CDR3 contains 12 residues. The CDR3 DNA reads TGCAGCGCCTGGGTCAACTCCTACGAGCAGTACTTC. This translates into CSAWVNSYEQYF.

In its sample, this clonotype was seen many times. This chain uses TRBV6-2 or TRBV6-3 with TRBJ2-1; TRBD1 is a possible D gene (6 bases). Germline V gives CDR1 MNHEY, CDR2 SVGEGT. The V gene lost 5 bases and the J gene lost 6 bases, with 11 bases spanning the gap. This CDR3 region has 13 residues. CDR3 loop: CASSPYRVNEQFF. In DNA, the CDR3 is TGTGCCAGCAGTCCCTACAGGGTCAATGAGCAGTTCTTC.

The V gene is TRBV5-1, the J gene TRBJ2-6; D gene uncertain. Germline CDR1 SGHRS, CDR2 YFSETQ. V gave up 5 bases and J gave up 0 bases, with 9 bases separating them. The CDR3 is 15 amino acids. CDR3 amino acids: CASRDASSGANVLTF. The CDR3, as DNA: TGCGCCAGCAGGGATGCGTCCTCTGGGGCCAACGTCCTGACTTTC.

This clonotype was seen a few times. The rearrangement joins TRBV4-3 to TRBJ1-5; D is uncertain. Germline lookup yields CDR1 LGHNA and CDR2 YSLEER. With 3 bases removed from V and 3 bases from J, the gap between germline ends came to 18 bases. CDR3 size: 17 residues. The CDR3 sequence is CASSQEWDTITNQPQHF. CDR3 DNA: TGCGCCAGCAGCCAGGAGTGGGATACAATTACCAATCAGCCCCAGCATTTT.

The table lists this clonotype with many counts. This chain joins TRBV12-3 or TRBV12-4 and TRBJ1-5; tentatively, D is TRBD1 (6 bases). The CDR3 sequence is 15 residues long. Trimming cost V 6 bases and J 0 bases, with 12 bases left between them. The CDR3 DNA follows: TGTGCCAGCAGCAGGGGACCGATTAGCAATCAGCCCCAGCATTTT. Translation gives CASSRGPISNQPQHF.

This clonotype was found many times. V and J are TRBV10-3 and TRBJ1-3, with D unclear. V dropped 11 bases and J dropped 0 bases, with 11 bases sitting between them. The CDR3 runs 13 residues. Per germline, CDR1 ENHRY and CDR2 SYGVKD. CDR3 in amino acids: CAADNRSGNTIYF. CDR3 DNA: TGTGCCGCCGACAACCGCTCTGGAAACACCATATATTTT.

This clonotype has a count of ten or more. V usage is TRBV9 and J usage is TRBJ2-3; tentatively, D is TRBD2 (6 bases). Germline V CDR1 and CDR2: SGDLS, YYNGEE. V shed 0 bases and J shed 2 bases, with 13 bases lying between them. The CDR3 has 16 amino acids. The CDR3 sequence: CASSVEGGTYTDTQYF. CDR3 sequence (DNA): TGTGCCAGCAGCGTAGAGGGCGGGACCTACACAGATACGCAGTATTTT.

A few counts support this clonotype. This sequence joins TRBV5-1 and TRBJ1-1, with D tentatively TRBD1 (6 bases). The germline V gene encodes CDR1 SGHRS and CDR2 YFSETQ. The CDR3 is 17 amino acids. V was pared by 4 bases and J by 2 bases, with 21 bases between. CDR3 residues: CASSVSPRGGLNTEAFF. CDR3 bases: TGCGCCAGCAGCGTCTCGCCTAGGGGGGGACTTAACACTGAAGCTTTCTTT.

This chain joins TRBV7-2 and TRBJ2-7; 9 nucleotides align to TRBD2. This CDR3 comprises 14 residues. J lost 2 bases, V lost 5 bases, and 4 bases had no gene match. Germline V gene lookup returns CDR1 SGHTA and CDR2 FQGNSA. The CDR3 nucleotides are TGTGCCAGCAGCCCTCTAGCGGGGACCTACGAGCAGTACTTC. Its protein product is CASSPLAGTYEQYF.

The chain links TRBV5-1 to TRBJ2-3; TRBD2 aligns across 8 bases. The CDR3 loop spans 16 amino acids. The germline gives CDR1 SGHRS, CDR2 YFSETQ. The V segment lost 3 bases and the J segment 1 base; nucleotides outside the gene matches: 7. Here the CDR3 reads CASSSFGGGRTDTQYF. As DNA, the CDR3 is TGCGCCAGCAGCTCCTTCGGGGGGGGACGCACAGATACGCAGTATTTT.

The chain has TRBV3-1 and TRBJ1-1; a possible D gene is TRBD1 (5 bases). Germline values: CDR1 LGHDT, CDR2 YNNKEL (reference sequence). The length of the CDR3 is 14 residues. Trimming cost V 3 bases and J 11 bases, with 19 bases left between them. CDR3 region: CASSHTLGGVRAFF. The DNA of the CDR3 is TGTGCCAGCAGCCATACCTTGGGGGGGGTGCGGGCTTTCTTT.

The rearrangement joins TRBV11-2 to TRBJ2-5; D is unresolved. CDR3 size: 14 residues. Germline CDR1 reads SGHAT; CDR2 reads FQNNGV. V lost 2 bases and J lost 5, with 12 bases in between. CDR3 bases: TGTGCCAGCAGCTTAACCCGGGTGGGGGAGACCCAGTACTTC. Its translation is CASSLTRVGETQYF.

This chain joins TRBV7-6 and TRBJ2-3; D tentatively fits TRBD1 or TRBD2 (5 bases each). V lost 3 bases and J 3 bases, leaving 13 bases between the germline ends. The CDR3 loop spans 15 amino acids. From germline, CDR1 is SGHVS and CDR2 FNYEAQ. CDR3 in DNA: TGTGCCAGCAGCTTCGGGACCGAGGTGACAGATACGCAGTATTTT. Amino acid sequence: CASSFGTEVTDTQYF.